This T cell receptor beta chain is from a study of cytomegalovirus exposure and HLA in healthy donors. The repertoire was sequenced with immunoSEQ multiplex PCR; TCRdb's copy has only in-frame clones and lacks some. The sample contains around 60,000 clones, under 95% of which appear only once. Broader study findings: While the bulk of TCR sequences proved rare, some public TCRs turned up in many donors. It was reportedly the case that the classifier diagnosed cytomegalovirus status with high specificity and sensitivity. Clusters of TCRs from the first cohort tended to co-occur in the 130 or so validation repertoires (as a later analysis found).

The CDR3 has 15 residues. V shed 5 bases, J shed 4 bases, and the junction held 9 bases outside the gene matches. Germline CDR1 is SGHVS and CDR2 is FNYEAQ. Note on this clone: Antigen unknown.

Material: PBMCs. This TCR was recovered from a woman younger than 30 in good health and CMV-seronegative. The V gene is TRBV7-6, the J gene TRBJ2-5; 8 positions agree with TRBD1. The CDR3 nucleotides read TGTGCCAGCAGCCCCCTCGGACAGGGAGGAGAGACCCAGTACTTC. Protein sequence: CASSPLGQGGETQYF. The full variable domain, with the rest looked up from reference TRBV7-6 and TRBJ2-5, is GAGVSQSPRYKVTKRGQDVALRCDPISGHVSLYWYRQALGQGPEFLTYFNYEAQQDKSGLPNDRFSAERPEGSISTLTIQRTEQRDSAMYRCASSPLGQGGETQYFGPGTRLLVL.